The 24 T cell receptor beta chains below were found in one sample sequenced in a study of spatial heterogeneity in lung cancer. Points from the study as a whole: Mutation tallies in tumors tracked expanded intratumoral alpha and beta TCR counts.

These TCRs' antigens remain unknown. TCRdb passed the 5' RACE reads through MiXCR, listing each CDR3 protein once. The data contain 25,000 to 30,000 distinct CDR3 sequences, under 8.5% of them singletons. Regarding time point: sample taken at primary tumor resection. The material sequenced was lung tumor tissue, taken at surgery. The receptors were gathered from a male donor with early-stage non-small cell lung cancer.

This chain connects TRBV6-5 to TRBJ2-6; D might be TRBD1 or TRBD2, each matching 6 bases. Germline V gene lookup returns CDR1 MNHEY and CDR2 SVGAGI. The CDR3 sequence is 15 residues long. Trimming pared 6 bases from V and 2 bases from J, leaving 11 bases between. CDR3 DNA sequence: TGTGCCAGCAGAGCAGGGGAGGCTGGGGCCAACGTCCTGACTTTC. Protein sequence: CASRAGEAGANVLTF.

This clonotype was counted many times. V and J are TRBV20-1 and TRBJ1-1; TRBD1 is a possible D gene (5 bases). The CDR3 has 12 amino acids. Trimming removed 7 bases at V and 7 bases at J, with 16 bases between. Germline CDR1 is DFQATT and CDR2 is SNEGSKA (reference sequence). The CDR3 spells CSGGSGVYEAFF. The CDR3, as DNA: TGCAGTGGGGGCTCTGGGGTCTATGAAGCTTTCTTT.

This clonotype has only a few counts. The J gene is TRBJ2-2, the V gene TRBV10-3; 11 bases line up with TRBD1. Per the germline V gene, CDR1 is ENHRY and CDR2 is SYGVKD. CDR3 length: 18 residues. Unmatched junction bases numbered 16, after V lost 6 bases and J lost 7 bases. In DNA, the CDR3 is TGTGCCATCAGAGGTAGTCGCGGAGGACAGGGGGCTTTCGGGGAGCTGTTTTTT. As protein: CAIRGSRGGQGAFGELFF.

A few counts support this clonotype. The gene calls are TRBV6-2 or TRBV6-3 and TRBJ2-7; no definite D call. Germline lookup yields CDR1 MNHEY and CDR2 SVGEGT. The CDR3 sequence is 15 residues long. V lost 6 bases and J lost 0, with 15 bases in between. The CDR3 reads CASSRGSLFSYEQYF. Written as DNA, the CDR3 is TGTGCCAGCAGCCGTGGCAGCCTATTCTCCTACGAGCAGTACTTC.

This clonotype was observed at least ten times. This chain uses TRBV7-2 with TRBJ1-5, with D hard to call. Germline V gene lookup returns CDR1 SGHTA and CDR2 FQGNSA. The V end lost 2 bases, the J end lost 2 bases, and 19 bases lay between the germline ends. The CDR3 sequence is 18 residues long. The CDR3 DNA reads as TGTGCCAGCAGCTTACCCCCCATCGGACCCCGAGGCAATCAGCCCCAGCATTTT. This codes for CASSLPPIGPRGNQPQHF.

This clonotype was seen many times. The chain carries TRBV29-1 and TRBJ2-1; D may be TRBD2 (5 bases). Trimming removed 7 bases from V and 8 bases from J, with 12 bases in between. The CDR3 consists of 11 residues. CDR1 is SQVTM, CDR2 ANQGSEA, per germline. CDR3 nucleotide sequence: TGCAGCGCCTCACTAGTCCATGAGCAGTTCTTC. As protein: CSASLVHEQFF.

This clonotype came up many times. This sequence joins TRBV5-6 and TRBJ1-1; D possibly corresponds to TRBD1 (5 bases). Germline CDR1 is SGHDT and CDR2 is YYEEEE. This CDR3 contains 12 residues. Deletions cut 2 bases from V and 5 bases from J, with 7 bases between. The CDR3 spells CASSFGTTEAFF. CDR3 DNA: TGTGCCAGCAGCTTCGGGACGACTGAAGCTTTCTTT.

At least ten counts were recorded for this clonotype. V gene TRBV5-6 combines with J gene TRBJ2-3; tentative D call: TRBD2 (6 bases). Germline V lookup: CDR1 SGHDT, CDR2 YYEEEE. V dropped 3 bases and J dropped 5 bases, with 10 bases sitting between them. This CDR3 is 13 amino acids long. CDR3 bases: TGTGCCAGCAGCTCTGGGAGGATAGATACGCAGTATTTT. This sequence encodes CASSSGRIDTQYF.

A few counts support this clonotype. The chain employs TRBV6-6 and TRBJ1-1, with D uncertain. CDR1 is MNHNY and CDR2 is SVGAGI in the germline V gene (reference sequence). Trimming removed 4 bases at V and 1 base at J, with 10 bases between. This CDR3 comprises 14 residues. The CDR3 DNA follows: TGTGCCAGCAGTTCTACAGCCCCGAACACTGAAGCTTTCTTT. It codes for CASSSTAPNTEAFF.

The chain links TRBV29-1 to TRBJ2-1; D possibly matches TRBD1 or TRBD2 (6 bases each). This CDR3 comprises 12 residues. Germline CDR1 and CDR2: SQVTM and ANQGSEA. Deletions cut 7 bases from V and 5 bases from J, with 12 bases between. CDR3: CSEGGPDNEQFF. The CDR3 nucleotides are TGCAGCGAGGGGGGACCGGACAATGAGCAGTTCTTC.

CDR3 in amino acids: CASSQDGGPYGYTF. The CDR3 bases are TGTGCCAGCAGCCAAGATGGGGGCCCCTATGGCTACACCTTC. The chain carries TRBV4-2 and TRBJ1-2, with D perhaps TRBD1 (6 bases). Per germline, CDR1 LGHNA and CDR2 YNFKEQ. V lost 0 bases and J lost 4, with 9 bases in between. The length of the CDR3 is 14 residues.

This clonotype has at least ten counts. This sequence joins TRBV7-8 and TRBJ2-5; D gene unclear. CDR1 is SGHVS and CDR2 is FQNEAQ in the germline V gene. This CDR3 is built from 14 residues. V shed 0 bases and J shed 0 bases, with 5 bases lying between them. The CDR3 reads CASSLARYQETQYF. CDR3 DNA: TGTGCCAGCAGCTTAGCAAGGTACCAAGAGACCCAGTACTTC.

V gene TRBV21-1 combines with J gene TRBJ2-4; TRBD1 is the table's D call and was not checked against the DNA. TRBV21-1 is marked as a pseudogene. CDR3 length: 14 amino acids. The CDR3, as DNA: TGTGCCAGCAGCCCTACACCCACAGGGGACATTCAGTACTTC. Amino acids: CASSPTPTGDIQYF.

Many counts were recorded for this clonotype. The gene calls are TRBV6-2 or TRBV6-3 and TRBJ1-3, with D uncertain. Germline assignment: CDR1 MNHEY and CDR2 SVGEGT. This CDR3 is built from 14 residues. Deletions cut 7 bases from V and 0 bases from J, with 10 bases between. CDR3 in amino acids: CASTLDTSGNTIYF. CDR3 nucleotide sequence: TGTGCCAGCACCCTTGACACCTCTGGAAACACCATATATTTT.

This clonotype was picked up a small number of times. The CDR3 region is CASGDSPLHF. CDR3 sequence (DNA): TGTGCCTCCGGGGATTCACCCCTCCACTTT. This chain joins TRBV6-2 or TRBV6-3 and TRBJ1-6; D uncertain. CDR3 length equals 10 residues. Trimming pared 11 bases from V and 8 bases from J, leaving 7 bases between. Germline loops: CDR1 MNHEY, CDR2 SVGEGT.

This clonotype was observed many times. The V call is TRBV5-1, the J call TRBJ2-1; D might be TRBD2 (6 bases). There are 14 residues in the CDR3. Per germline, CDR1 SGHRS and CDR2 YFSETQ. With 0 bases removed from V and 4 bases from J, the gap between germline ends came to 8 bases. The DNA of the CDR3 is TGCGCCAGCAGCTTGGGGGGAGGTTACAATGAGCAGTTCTTC. Protein sequence: CASSLGGGYNEQFF.

This clonotype was seen many times. The J gene is TRBJ2-1, the V gene TRBV29-1; D gene ambiguous. Germline lookup yields CDR1 SQVTM and CDR2 ANQGSEA. The germline V and J ends were trimmed by 6 bases and 4 bases, with 10 bases remaining between them. The CDR3 extends over 12 amino acids. CDR3 sequence: CSVNGWYNEQFF. Written as DNA, the CDR3 is TGCAGCGTCAACGGTTGGTACAATGAGCAGTTCTTC.

This clonotype appeared many times. The rearrangement links TRBV20-1 to TRBJ1-4, with 10 bases that match TRBD1. Trimming at V came to 0 bases and at J to 8 bases, leaving 3 bases not matched to a gene. The CDR3 runs to 14 residues. Germline assignment: CDR1 DFQATT and CDR2 SNEGSKA (reference sequence). The CDR3 coding sequence is TGCAGTGCTAGAGATGAGGGACAGGGGGAAAAACTGTTTTTT. This encodes CSARDEGQGEKLFF.

This chain uses TRBV20-1 with TRBJ2-7, with a weak D call TRBD2 (6 bases). This CDR3 region has 11 residues. The V gene's germline CDR1 is DFQATT and CDR2 SNEGSKA (reference sequence). With 6 bases removed from V and 3 bases from J, the gap between germline ends came to 9 bases. The CDR3 is CSAPDYYEQYF. CDR3 coding DNA: TGCAGTGCCCCGGACTACTACGAGCAGTACTTC.

This clonotype was detected many times. The chain joins TRBV7-9 to TRBJ2-1; possibly TRBD1 for D (5 bases). This CDR3 spans 13 amino acids. Germline CDR1 SEHNR, CDR2 FQNEAQ (reference sequence). With 5 bases removed from V and 4 bases from J, the gap between germline ends came to 9 bases. CDR3: CASSQGSYNEQFF. DNA for the CDR3: TGTGCCAGCAGCCAGGGATCTTACAATGAGCAGTTCTTC.

This clonotype occurred many times. The V gene is TRBV7-2, the J gene TRBJ1-1; TRBD1 matches 7 bases. The CDR3 is 13 amino acids. Germline loops: CDR1 SGHTA, CDR2 FQGNSA. The V segment lost 4 bases and the J segment 3 bases; nucleotides outside the gene matches: 2. Here the CDR3 DNA reads TGTGCCAGCAGCTCCGACAGGGACACTGAAGCTTTCTTT. Encoded protein: CASSSDRDTEAFF.

This clonotype was detected ten times or more. The rearrangement joins TRBV29-1 to TRBJ2-3, with D possibly matching TRBD2 (6 bases). CDR1 and CDR2 (germline): SQVTM, ANQGSEA. The germline V and J ends were trimmed by 6 bases and 4 bases, with 17 bases remaining between them. The CDR3 loop spans 14 amino acids. For the CDR3, the DNA is TGCAGCGTGGAGGGGATCGCGGACGCAGATACGCAGTATTTT. This translates into CSVEGIADADTQYF.

This clonotype was detected a few times. Mismatch with germline at one junction end may stem from a read error. The gene calls are TRBV27 and TRBJ2-7; no firm D call. This CDR3 spans 13 amino acids. The germline CDR1 and CDR2 sequences are MNHEY and SMNVEV (reference sequence). The CDR3 DNA reads as TGCACCAGCAGTTTATGGGATTCCTACGAGCAGTACTTC. As protein: CTSSLWDSYEQYF.

This sequence joins TRBV3-1 and TRBJ2-7, with 12 bases identical to TRBD1. V shed 4 bases, J shed 9 bases, and the junction held 7 bases outside the gene matches. This CDR3 region has 14 residues. From germline, CDR1 is LGHDT and CDR2 YNNKEL (reference sequence). The CDR3: CASSLPGTGGVQYF. The CDR3 DNA reads as TGTGCCAGCAGCCTCCCCGGGACAGGGGGCGTGCAGTACTTC.